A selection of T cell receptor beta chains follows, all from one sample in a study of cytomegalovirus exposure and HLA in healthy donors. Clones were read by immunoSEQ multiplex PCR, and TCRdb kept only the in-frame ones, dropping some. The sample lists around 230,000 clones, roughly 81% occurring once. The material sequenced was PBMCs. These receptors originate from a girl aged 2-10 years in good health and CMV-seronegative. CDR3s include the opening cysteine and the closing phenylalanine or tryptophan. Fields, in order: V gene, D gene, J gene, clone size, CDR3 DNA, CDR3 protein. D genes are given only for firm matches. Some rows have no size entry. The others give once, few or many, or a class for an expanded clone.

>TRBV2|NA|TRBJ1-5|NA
TGTGCCAGCAGTGGGACATCGGGCAATCAGCCCCAGCATTTT
CASSGTSGNQPQHF
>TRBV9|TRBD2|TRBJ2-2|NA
TGTGCCAGCAGCGTAGGCGGGGGAACCGGGGAGCTGTTTTTT
CASSVGGGTGELFF
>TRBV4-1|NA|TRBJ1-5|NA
TGCGCCAGCAGCCAAAACACCGATACAGGAAATCAGCCCCAGCATTTT
CASSQNTDTGNQPQHF
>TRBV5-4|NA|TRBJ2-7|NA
TGTGCCAGCAGCTTGGAAAGGGGGAGAGAGCAGTACTTC
CASSLERGREQYF
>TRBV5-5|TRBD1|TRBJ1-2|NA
TGTGCCAGCAGCCAAACACAGGGGGCGAAGGGCTACACCTTC
CASSQTQGAKGYTF
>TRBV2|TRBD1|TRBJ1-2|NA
TGTGCCAGCGACAGGGAAAACTATGGCTACACCTTC
CASDRENYGYTF
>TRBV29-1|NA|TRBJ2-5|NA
TGCAGCGTGGCGGAGGAGGGAGTTATTCAGTACTTC
CSVAEEGVIQYF
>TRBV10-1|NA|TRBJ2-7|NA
TGCGCCAGCAGTGAGTCAGGGGGTGCAGCCTACGAGCAGTACTTC
CASSESGGAAYEQYF
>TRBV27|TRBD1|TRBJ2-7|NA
TGTGCCAGCAGTATATACAGGGGAAGCTCCTACGAGCAGTACTTC
CASSIYRGSSYEQYF
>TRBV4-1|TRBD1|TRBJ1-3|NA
TGCGCCAGCAGCCAATTACAGGGGACCATATATTTT
CASSQLQGTIYF
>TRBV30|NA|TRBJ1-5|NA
TGTGCCTGGAGAGGTGAACAGGAGACTCAGCCCCAGCATTTT
CAWRGEQETQPQHF
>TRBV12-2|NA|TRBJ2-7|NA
TGTGCAAGTCGCTCTAAGACTAGCGCCATTTCCCTCTTC
CASRSKTSAISLF
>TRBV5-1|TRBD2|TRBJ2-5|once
TGCGCCAGCAGCTTCGGTAGCGGGGGCCGCCAAGAGACCCAGTACTTC
CASSFGSGGRQETQYF
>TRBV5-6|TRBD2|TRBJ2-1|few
TGTGCCAGCAGCTTGATGCCGGGACTAAAAGGAACCTACAATGAGCAGTTCTTC
CASSLMPGLKGTYNEQFF
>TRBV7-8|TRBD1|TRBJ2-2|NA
TGTGCCAGCAGCTGGCGAATAGGGACAGCGAACACCGGGGAGCTGTTTTTT
CASSWRIGTANTGELFF
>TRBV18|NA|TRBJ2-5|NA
TGTGCCAGCTCACGGGGGGCTAGCGGCCTGAAGGTGGAGACCCAGTACTTC
CASSRGASGLKVETQYF
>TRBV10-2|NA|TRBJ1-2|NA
TGCGCCAGCAGTGTACAGGGACCTAACTATGGCTACACCTTC
CASSVQGPNYGYTF
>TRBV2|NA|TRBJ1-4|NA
TGTGCCAGCAGTCTCAGGACTACGCCTAATGAAAAACTGTTTTTT
CASSLRTTPNEKLFF
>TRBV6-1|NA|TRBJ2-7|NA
TGTGCCAGCAGTGAACTCCGACAAAGATTCGACGAGCAGTACTTC
CASSELRQRFDEQYF
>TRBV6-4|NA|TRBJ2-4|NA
TGTGCCAGAGGGGGAATCCCTCGCCGTGTTGTGAACATTCAGTACTTC
CARGGIPRRVVNIQYF
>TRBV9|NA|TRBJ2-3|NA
TGTGCCAGCAGCTCGGAGCGGTTCACAGATACGCAGTATTTT
CASSSERFTDTQYF
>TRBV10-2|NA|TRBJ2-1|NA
TGCGCCAGCAGTGTCACTAGCATGAGCTACAATGAGCAGTTCTTC
CASSVTSMSYNEQFF
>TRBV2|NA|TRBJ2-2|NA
TGTGCCAGCAGGACTGATCACGGGGAGCTGTTTTTT
CASRTDHGELFF
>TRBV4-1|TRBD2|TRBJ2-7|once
TGCGCCAGCAGCCAAGCCCTAGCGGGGCAGACCTACGAGCAGTACTTC
CASSQALAGQTYEQYF
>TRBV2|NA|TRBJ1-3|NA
TGTGCCAGCAGTGCCACAGTCTCAAACACCATATATTTT
CASSATVSNTIYF
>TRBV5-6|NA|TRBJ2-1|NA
TGTGCCAGCAGATCGGGTAGCTCCTACAATGAGCAGTTCTTC
CASRSGSSYNEQFF
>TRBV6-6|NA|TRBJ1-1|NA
TGTGCCAGCAGTTACTCGACAGAAGAAGCTTTCTTT
CASSYSTEEAFF
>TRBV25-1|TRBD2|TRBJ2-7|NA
TGTGCCAGCAGTTCACTAGCGGGACTATCCTACGAGCAGTACTTC
CASSSLAGLSYEQYF
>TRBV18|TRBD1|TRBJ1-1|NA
TGTGCCAGCTCACCAAGGACAGGGATCGATATGAACACTGAAGCTTTCTTT
CASSPRTGIDMNTEAFF
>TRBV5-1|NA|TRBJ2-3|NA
TGCGCCAGCAGCTGGACGCCCCGCGGGGGCCGAACCGGCACAGATACGCAGTATTTT
CASSWTPRGGRTGTDTQYF
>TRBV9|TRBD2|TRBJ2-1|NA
TGTGCCAGCAGCCGAGGGAGGGGTATCTCCTACAATGAGCAGTTCTTC
CASSRGRGISYNEQFF
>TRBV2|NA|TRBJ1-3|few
TGTGCCAGCAGTCCTACAGGGCTGATTGGAAACACCATATATTTT
CASSPTGLIGNTIYF
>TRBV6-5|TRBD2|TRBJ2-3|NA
TGTGCCAGCAGTTACTCCGCGGGGGGCACAGATACGCAGTATTTT
CASSYSAGGTDTQYF
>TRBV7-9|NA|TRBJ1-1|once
TGTTCCAGCAGCTTAGAGCGGGGGCGTACTGAAGCTTTCTTT
CSSSLERGRTEAFF
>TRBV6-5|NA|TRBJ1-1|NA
TGTGCCAGCAGCAAAACTGACAGGCGGAACACTGAAGCTTTCTTT
CASSKTDRRNTEAFF
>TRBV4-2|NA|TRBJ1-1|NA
TGTGCCAGCAGCCAAGATCGGACAAGGTCTGCTTTCTTT
CASSQDRTRSAFF
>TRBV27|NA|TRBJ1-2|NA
TGTGCCAGCAGTTTATTCTCGAGGAAGGCCGCGGTACGAGGCTACACCTTC
CASSLFSRKAAVRGYTF
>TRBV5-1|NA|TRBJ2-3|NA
TGCGCCAGTTCGGCAGGGGTAAGGGATACGCAGTATTTT
CASSAGVRDTQYF
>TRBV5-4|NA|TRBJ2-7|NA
TGTGCCAGCAGCTTGGACGGGACAAGGGGGTACGAGCAGTACTTC
CASSLDGTRGYEQYF